This TCR beta chain is drawn from a study of cytomegalovirus exposure and HLA in healthy donors. CDR3 length: 15 amino acids. From germline, CDR1 is MNHNS and CDR2 SASEGT. The ends were cut back, 2 bases at V and 0 bases at J, with 9 bases in the middle. Primers for the PCR totalled 60 Vbeta and 13 Jbeta. Using immunoSEQ multiplex PCR, the repertoire was profiled, and TCRdb retains in-frame clones only, with some absent. This sample contains 150,000 or so clones. The V call is TRBV6-1, the J call TRBJ2-3; a possible D gene is TRBD1 (6 bases). Sample: PBMCs. The source of this sequence is a woman under 30 in good health and CMV-seronegative. The CDR3 reads CASSEWDISTDTQYF. DNA of the CDR3: TGTGCCAGCAGTGAATGGGACATAAGCACAGATACGCAGTATTTT.